The T cell receptor (beta chain) under discussion was sequenced for a study of cytomegalovirus exposure and HLA in healthy donors. TCRdb's table, derived via immunoSEQ multiplex PCR, lists solely in-frame clones and lacks some. The sample records around 180,000 clones, roughly 82% being singletons. The V gene's germline CDR1 is LNHNV and CDR2 YYDKDF (reference sequence). V was clipped by 0 bases and J by 11 bases, with 13 bases between them. The CDR3 sequence is 13 residues long. This chain joins TRBV15 and TRBJ1-1; no firm D call. This TCR was sampled from a man between 18 and 35 years old in good health and CMV-seropositive. The sequenced material came from PBMCs. Here the CDR3 reads CATSRDRGLQAFF. The CDR3, as DNA: TGTGCCACCAGCAGAGATCGCGGACTCCAGGCTTTCTTT.